Shown below are 10 T cell receptor beta chains from a single sample sequenced in a study of T cell responses to AZD1222 COVID-19 vaccine. The table came from immunoSEQ multiplex PCR; TCRdb's copy has only in-frame clones and leaves some out. This table holds approximately 110,000 clones, around 87% found once. Specimen: peripheral blood, collected 28 days after the second AZD1222 dose. These receptors came from an adult who received the AZD1222 COVID-19 vaccine.

The rearrangement joins TRBV7-2 to TRBJ2-6; 7 bases agree with TRBD1. Per germline, CDR1 SGHTA and CDR2 FQGNSA. The CDR3 consists of 17 residues. J lost 2 bases, V lost 1 base, and 5 bases had no gene match. CDR3 amino acids: CASSLDATGAGANVLTF. Written as DNA, the CDR3 is TGTGCCAGCAGCTTAGATGCAACAGGGGCTGGGGCCAACGTCCTGACTTTC.

The chain joins TRBV25-1 to TRBJ1-3; the D is unclear. The V gene's germline CDR1 is MGHDK and CDR2 SYGVNS. The CDR3 spans 13 residues. V lost 7 bases to trimming and J lost 2 bases, with 9 bases between them. CDR3 nucleotide sequence: TGTGCCAGCATTAAAGGCCCTGGAAACACCATATATTTT. Its protein is CASIKGPGNTIYF.

The rearrangement joins TRBV9 to TRBJ2-2; TRBD1 matches at 8 bases. The CDR3 extends over 15 amino acids. Germline assignment: CDR1 SGDLS and CDR2 YYNGEE. Trimming at V came to 2 bases and at J to 4 bases, leaving 4 bases not matched to a gene. Here the CDR3 DNA reads TGTGCCAGCAGCGTCCAGGGGGCGTTCACCGGGGAGCTGTTTTTT. The encoded protein is CASSVQGAFTGELFF.

The chain couples TRBV7-8 to TRBJ2-7, with D possibly being TRBD2 (6 bases). V was clipped by 5 bases and J by 0 bases, with 14 bases between them. The germline V gene encodes CDR1 SGHVS and CDR2 FQNEAQ. CDR3 length equals 15 residues. CDR3 residues: CASSPTRGSSYEQYF. CDR3 nucleotide sequence: TGTGCCAGCAGCCCCACACGGGGGTCCTCCTACGAGCAGTACTTC.

The chain couples TRBV19 to TRBJ1-2; possible D gene TRBD1, 6 bases. Germline CDR1 and CDR2: LNHDA and SQIVND (reference sequence). This CDR3 is 14 amino acids long. V lost 0 bases and J lost 4, with 9 bases in between. CDR3 region: CASSIEGTPYGYTF. The CDR3 DNA reads TGTGCCAGTAGTATAGAAGGGACACCCTATGGCTACACCTTC.

V gene TRBV9 combines with J gene TRBJ2-3, with 7 positions matching TRBD1. V lost 0 bases to trimming and J lost 3 bases; unmatched junction nucleotides: 4. There are 15 residues in the CDR3. Per the germline V gene, CDR1 is SGDLS and CDR2 is YYNGEE. The CDR3 is CASSVAEQGTDTQYF. In DNA form, the CDR3 reads TGTGCCAGCAGCGTAGCGGAACAGGGGACAGATACGCAGTATTTT.

This rearrangement joins TRBV11-3 to TRBJ2-7; the match to TRBD1 covers 9 bases. Germline V gene lookup returns CDR1 SGHNT and CDR2 YENEEA. V shed 5 bases and J 0 bases; nucleotides not matched to a gene: 5. This CDR3 is built from 15 residues. The CDR3 reads CASSPGQGSSYEQYF. The CDR3 DNA is TGTGCCAGCAGCCCGGGACAGGGCAGCTCCTACGAGCAGTACTTC.

The V and J genes are TRBV4-2 and TRBJ2-2, with a weak D call TRBD1 (5 bases). The V and J ends lost 4 bases and 5 bases respectively, with 11 bases between them. This CDR3 contains 14 residues. Germline loops: CDR1 LGHNA, CDR2 YNFKEQ. CDR3 loop: CASSPRPGTGELFF. CDR3 coding DNA: TGTGCCAGCAGCCCTCGACCAGGGACCGGGGAGCTGTTTTTT.

The rearrangement uses TRBV28 and TRBJ2-5, with unresolved D. Germline CDR1 MDHEN, CDR2 SYDVKM. V lost 5 bases, J lost 5 bases, and 15 bases lay in between. This CDR3 spans 14 amino acids. This CDR3 reads CASSLEMLRETQYF. CDR3 sequence (DNA): TGTGCCAGCAGTCTAGAGATGTTGAGGGAGACCCAGTACTTC.

Only one count was recorded for this clone. This chain uses TRBV4-2 with TRBJ1-1, with a tentative D call TRBD1 (5 bases). Germline V gene lookup returns CDR1 LGHNA and CDR2 YNFKEQ. Trimming cost V 0 bases and J 1 base, with 12 bases left between them. CDR3 size: 16 residues. The CDR3 loop reads CASSQDRPGGNTEAFF. As DNA, the CDR3 is TGTGCCAGCAGCCAAGATCGTCCGGGGGGGAACACTGAAGCTTTCTTT.